The 2 T cell receptor beta chains below all came from one sample that was sequenced in a study of cytomegalovirus exposure and HLA in healthy donors. Primers: 60 Vbeta forward and 13 Jbeta reverse. TCRdb keeps only in-frame clones here, not all; method: immunoSEQ multiplex PCR. The table has about 160,000 clones, roughly 85% seen once. The specimen was PBMCs. The origin of the receptors is a man in his forties or fifties in good health and CMV-seronegative.

This chain links TRBV7-2 with TRBJ2-7; 8 positions match TRBD2. This CDR3 region has 16 residues. V shed 8 bases, J shed 0 bases, and the junction held 12 bases outside the gene matches. Germline V gives CDR1 SGHTA, CDR2 FQGNSA. The CDR3 sequence is CASQYQAGEDSYEQYF. The DNA of the CDR3 is TGTGCCAGCCAGTATCAAGCGGGAGAGGACTCCTACGAGCAGTACTTC.

The chain recombines TRBV5-4 with TRBJ1-5, with D hard to call. The CDR3 contains 16 residues. Germline CDR1 and CDR2: SGHNT and YYREEE (reference sequence). The V end lost 1 base, the J end lost 3 bases, and 14 bases lay between the germline ends. Here the CDR3 reads CASSLLPGLNNQPQHF. As DNA, the CDR3 is TGTGCCAGCAGCTTGTTACCCGGTCTGAACAATCAGCCCCAGCATTTT.